Each of the 27 T cell receptor beta chains below was sequenced from the same sample in a study of shared clonotypes between healthy human individuals. TCRdb's table, derived via immunoSEQ multiplex PCR, lists solely in-frame clones and lacks some. This table holds roughly 2,000,000 clones, about 94% found once. Terminally differentiated effector memory CD45RA+ cells were excluded from the naive CD8 cells, which were CD45RO-negative and positively selected for CCR7. The sequenced material came from naive CD8+ T cells sorted from blood. The origin of the receptors is a man aged 18 to 30 in good health.

The chain employs TRBV9 and TRBJ2-5; D gene ambiguous. Trimming took 0 bases from V and 5 from J, leaving 14 bases between them. The CDR3 loop spans 15 amino acids. Germline CDR1 SGDLS, CDR2 YYNGEE. CDR3 sequence reads: CASSVEGGSRETQYF. CDR3 nucleotides: TGTGCCAGCAGCGTAGAGGGCGGCTCGAGGGAGACCCAGTACTTC.

The genes are TRBV4-1 and TRBJ2-7; the D gene is possibly TRBD1 (6 bases). The CDR3 has 15 residues. V lost 0 bases and J 5 bases, leaving 14 bases between the germline ends. The germline CDR1 and CDR2 sequences are MGHRA and YSYEKL. DNA for the CDR3: TGCGCCAGCAGCCAAGAACCAGGGACAAAGCACGAGCAGTACTTC. Its protein product is CASSQEPGTKHEQYF.

This chain uses TRBV6-5 with TRBJ2-7; no clear D. The germline gives CDR1 MNHEY, CDR2 SVGAGI. Trimming removed 0 bases at V and 0 bases at J, with 9 bases between. The CDR3 has 15 amino acids. Written as DNA, the CDR3 is TGTGCCAGCAGTTACTCTCGGCACCACTCCTACGAGCAGTACTTC. It specifies CASSYSRHHSYEQYF.

The chain links TRBV5-4 to TRBJ2-7; the match to TRBD1 covers 8 bases. The CDR3 is 14 residues long. Trimming cost V 0 bases and J 10 bases; bases outside gene matches: 9. Germline V gives CDR1 SGHNT, CDR2 YYREEE (reference sequence). The CDR3 DNA sequence: TGTGCCAGCAGCTTGGGGGGACAGGAATTTAGCCAGTACTTC. It encodes CASSLGGQEFSQYF. Supplemented by reference TRBV5-4 and TRBJ2-7, the full variable domain reads ETGVTQSPTHLIKTRGQQVTLRCSSQSGHNTVSWYQQALGQGPQFIFQYYREEENGRGNFPPRFSGLQFPNYSSELNVNALELDDSALYLCASSLGGQEFSQYFGPGTRLTVT.

The chain employs TRBV5-4 and TRBJ1-2, with D tentatively TRBD1 (6 bases). This CDR3 spans 15 amino acids. Trimming removed 3 bases at V and 2 bases at J, with 14 bases between. CDR1 SGHNT and CDR2 YYREEE come from the germline V gene (reference sequence). In DNA form, the CDR3 reads TGTGCCAGCAGCTATCCTGGGGGCGCGAACTATGGCTACACCTTC. Protein product: CASSYPGGANYGYTF.

V gene TRBV4-1 combines with J gene TRBJ2-1; possibly TRBD1 or TRBD2 for D (5 bases each). This CDR3 region has 14 residues. Germline CDR1 is MGHRA and CDR2 is YSYEKL. V was cut by 4 bases and J by 3 bases, with 10 bases left in between. The CDR3 nucleotides are TGCGCCAGCAGCCCAGAGAGGGGCTACAATGAGCAGTTCTTC. As protein: CASSPERGYNEQFF.

J is TRBJ1-1 and V is TRBV7-9; 7 bases align to TRBD1. Germline trimming cut 5 bases from V and 0 bases from J; bases unmatched to any gene: 6. CDR1 SEHNR and CDR2 FQNEAQ come from the germline V gene (reference sequence). The CDR3 runs 15 residues. CDR3: CASSTSDRMNTEAFF. The CDR3, as DNA: TGTGCCAGCAGCACCTCGGACAGGATGAACACTGAAGCTTTCTTT.

The V and J genes are TRBV30 and TRBJ2-3; a possible D gene is TRBD1 (6 bases). V was clipped by 1 base and J by 2 bases, with 7 bases between them. There are 13 residues in the CDR3. Germline CDR1 and CDR2: GTSNPN and SVGIG (reference sequence). DNA of the CDR3: TGTGCCTGGAGTGAGGGGGTCACAGATACGCAGTATTTT. Protein: CAWSEGVTDTQYF.

Worth noting for this clone: Distinct nucleotide sequences in the sample also encode this CDR3. DNA of the CDR3: TGTGCCAGCAGTTACTGGGGGGGCGGCTACACCTTC. Its translation is CASSYWGGGYTF. The chain recombines TRBV6-5 with TRBJ1-2; TRBD1 might be the D (6 bases). V was clipped by 1 base and J by 8 bases, with 8 bases between them. Germline-derived CDR1 and CDR2 are MNHEY and SVGAGI. The CDR3 covers 12 residues.

V is TRBV28 and J is TRBJ2-1; possible D gene TRBD2, 6 bases. CDR3 length equals 17 residues. Germline values: CDR1 MDHEN, CDR2 SYDVKM. With 9 bases removed from V and 9 bases from J, the gap between germline ends came to 30 bases. The DNA of the CDR3 is TGTGCCAGTAGAAGCTGGGAGCGGGTGGGGGTAAAGGCTGAGCAGTTCTTC. Translating it yields CASRSWERVGVKAEQFF.

DNA for the CDR3: TGTGCCAGCAGGTCGGGACAGGGGAAAGATGGCTACACCTTC. Translated: CASRSGQGKDGYTF. The gene calls are TRBV5-4 and TRBJ1-2; 10 bases are shared with TRBD1. This CDR3 is built from 14 residues. Germline trimming cut 5 bases from V and 6 bases from J; bases unmatched to any gene: 7. Germline assignment: CDR1 SGHNT and CDR2 YYREEE (reference sequence).

The rearrangement links TRBV2 to TRBJ2-7; TRBD1 aligns across 7 bases. V gave up 7 bases and J gave up 4 bases; unmatched junction bases: 7. There are 13 residues in the CDR3. CDR1 SNHLY and CDR2 FYNNEI come from the germline V gene. The CDR3 DNA follows: TGTGCCAGCACCGGGACAGAATGGTACGAGCAGTACTTC. It encodes CASTGTEWYEQYF.

The CDR3 loop is CASSLGPLSVLTPAYGYTF. CDR3 nucleotides: TGTGCCAGCAGCTTAGGCCCCCTGTCTGTCTTGACCCCCGCCTATGGCTACACCTTC. The chain is built from TRBV13 and TRBJ1-2; D is unclear. CDR3 length: 19 amino acids. Germline V gives CDR1 PRHDT, CDR2 FYEKMQ (reference sequence). V was cut by 0 bases and J by 4 bases, with 24 bases left in between.

The V call is TRBV19, the J call TRBJ2-7, with 10 bases lining up with TRBD2. The V and J ends lost 5 bases and 1 base, in that order; junction bases with no gene match: 8. The CDR3 totals 16 residues. CDR1 is LNHDA and CDR2 is SQIVND in the germline V gene (reference sequence). The CDR3 DNA reads as TGTGCCAGTAGTGGGATTTGGACTAGCGGATCCTACGAGCAGTACTTC. It encodes CASSGIWTSGSYEQYF.

The chain is built from TRBV10-1 and TRBJ1-3; the D is unclear. There are 14 residues in the CDR3. With 3 bases removed from V and 1 base from J, the gap between germline ends came to 7 bases. Per germline, CDR1 WNHNN and CDR2 SYGVQD (reference sequence). For the CDR3, the DNA is TGCGCCAGCAGTGAAGTGCGATCTGGAAACACCATATATTTT. Protein: CASSEVRSGNTIYF.

The chain carries TRBV5-1 and TRBJ2-7; D possibly corresponds to TRBD2 (6 bases). Per the germline V gene, CDR1 is SGHRS and CDR2 is YFSETQ. The CDR3 is 14 amino acids. With 2 bases removed from V and 5 bases from J, the gap between germline ends came to 14 bases. The CDR3 DNA is TGCGCCAGCAGCTTTCATCGGGGGTCAGACGAGCAGTACTTC. Translating gives CASSFHRGSDEQYF.

The genes are TRBV7-9 and TRBJ2-4; 7 nucleotides line up with TRBD2. The CDR3 is made up of 18 amino acids. The junction had 9 bases not matched to a gene; V was cut back by 1 base and J by 0 bases. CDR1 and CDR2 (germline): SEHNR, FQNEAQ (reference sequence). The CDR3 nucleotides are TGTGCCAGCAGCTTAGTCAGCGGGGACCCTTTAGCCAAAAACATTCAGTACTTC. As protein: CASSLVSGDPLAKNIQYF.

The J gene is TRBJ2-1, the V gene TRBV6-1; D may correspond to TRBD1 or TRBD2 (6 bases each). Germline CDR1 MNHNS, CDR2 SASEGT. Trimming stripped 6 bases from V and 5 bases from J, with 17 bases between. This CDR3 spans 15 amino acids. CDR3 sequence: CASSRKTGGDNEQFF. The CDR3 bases are TGTGCCAGCAGCCGAAAGACAGGAGGGGACAATGAGCAGTTCTTC.

The V gene is TRBV9, the J gene TRBJ1-6, with a possible D match to TRBD1 (6 bases). This CDR3 comprises 14 residues. The germline V and J ends were trimmed by 0 bases and 8 bases, with 9 bases remaining between them. Per the germline V gene, CDR1 is SGDLS and CDR2 is YYNGEE. This chain's CDR3 is CASSVGAGDSPLHF. The CDR3 DNA is TGTGCCAGCAGCGTAGGGGCAGGGGATTCACCCCTCCACTTT. The full variable domain, its missing parts supplied by reference TRBV9 and TRBJ1-6, is DSGVTQTPKHLITATGQRVTLRCSPRSGDLSVYWYQQSLDQGLQFLIQYYNGEERAKGNILERFSAQQFPDLHSELNLSSLELGDSALYFCASSVGAGDSPLHFGNGTRLTVT.

The chain combines TRBV6-6 with TRBJ1-1, with 7 bases lining up with TRBD1. Germline V gene data show CDR1 as MNHNY and CDR2 as SVGAGI (reference sequence). J was trimmed by 5 bases and V by 4 bases; bases with no gene match: 4. The CDR3 sequence is 13 residues long. The CDR3 DNA sequence: TGTGCCAGCAGTTTTAGACAGGGAACTGAAGCTTTCTTT. Translated, it gives CASSFRQGTEAFF.

V is TRBV2 and J is TRBJ2-1; a possible D gene is TRBD2 (5 bases). Per germline, CDR1 SNHLY and CDR2 FYNNEI. The CDR3 covers 15 residues. The V and J ends lost 1 base and 2 bases respectively, with 9 bases between them. The CDR3 here is CASSEGGPTYNEQFF. The CDR3 DNA reads TGTGCCAGCAGTGAAGGAGGGCCAACCTACAATGAGCAGTTCTTC.

The rearrangement links TRBV6-5 to TRBJ1-1; no clear D gene. The germline V and J ends were trimmed by 4 bases and 3 bases, with 12 bases remaining between them. This CDR3 region has 14 residues. Germline V lookup: CDR1 MNHEY, CDR2 SVGAGI. CDR3 protein: CASSSPWGDTEAFF. CDR3 DNA sequence: TGTGCCAGCAGTTCACCGTGGGGTGACACTGAAGCTTTCTTT.

The chain links TRBV11-2 to TRBJ2-5; 8 bases align to TRBD2. Germline CDR1 is SGHAT and CDR2 is FQNNGV. The CDR3 is 15 amino acids. J gave up 1 base and V 3 bases, and 4 bases lay outside the gene matches. CDR3 DNA: TGTGCCAGCAGCTTTTCAGCGGGGGCCCAAGAGACCCAGTACTTC. It is translated as CASSFSAGAQETQYF.

As regards this clone: Other nucleotide sequences from this sample produce the same CDR3. This rearrangement joins TRBV6-6 to TRBJ2-7; possibly TRBD1 or TRBD2 for D (5 bases each). This CDR3 contains 14 residues. CDR1 is MNHNY and CDR2 is SVGAGI in the germline V gene (reference sequence). Trimming stripped 2 bases from V and 0 bases from J, with 8 bases between. The CDR3 sequence is CASSYGGFSYEQYF. The CDR3 coding sequence is TGTGCCAGCAGTTACGGGGGTTTCTCCTACGAGCAGTACTTC.

The CDR3 DNA sequence: TGTGCCAGCAGTGAAGCCGGGGCAGGGAGGGAGGAGACCCAGTACTTC. Amino acids: CASSEAGAGREETQYF. V gene TRBV6-1 combines with J gene TRBJ2-5; TRBD2 matches 7 bases. The germline gives CDR1 MNHNS, CDR2 SASEGT. V lost 0 bases and J lost 5; bases outside the gene matches: 9. CDR3 length equals 16 residues.

The genes are TRBV4-3 and TRBJ2-2, with TRBD2 matching over 8 bases. The CDR3 contains 18 residues. Germline values: CDR1 LGHNA, CDR2 YSLEER. V gave up 1 base and J gave up 1 base; unmatched junction bases: 8. CDR3: CASSQVPPSGLNTGELFF. In DNA, the CDR3 is TGCGCCAGCAGCCAAGTGCCGCCTAGCGGGCTGAACACCGGGGAGCTGTTTTTT.

The V call is TRBV6-6, the J call TRBJ2-1, with D perhaps TRBD2 (5 bases). CDR3 length: 13 amino acids. Germline CDR1 and CDR2: MNHNY and SVGAGI (reference sequence). Trimming pared 2 bases from V and 8 bases from J, leaving 10 bases between. The CDR3 sequence: CASSYPEDYEQFF. CDR3 in DNA: TGTGCCAGCAGTTACCCGGAGGACTATGAGCAGTTCTTC.